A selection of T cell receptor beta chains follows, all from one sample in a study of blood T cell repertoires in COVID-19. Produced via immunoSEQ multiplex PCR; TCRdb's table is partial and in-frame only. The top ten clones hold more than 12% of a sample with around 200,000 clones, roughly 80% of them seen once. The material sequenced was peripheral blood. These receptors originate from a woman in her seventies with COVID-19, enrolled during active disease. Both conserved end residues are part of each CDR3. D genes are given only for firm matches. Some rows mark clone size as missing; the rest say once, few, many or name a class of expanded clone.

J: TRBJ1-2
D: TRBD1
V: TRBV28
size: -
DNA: TGTGCCAGCAGTCAGACAGGGAACTATGGCTACACCTTC
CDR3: CASSQTGNYGYTF

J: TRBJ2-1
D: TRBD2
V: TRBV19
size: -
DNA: TGTGCCAGTAACCCGAGGACTAGCGGGATCAATGAGCAGTTCTTC
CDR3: CASNPRTSGINEQFF

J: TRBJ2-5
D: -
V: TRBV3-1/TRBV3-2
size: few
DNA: TGTGCCAGCAGCCAGTTCGTGGAGACCCAGTACTTC
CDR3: CASSQFVETQYF

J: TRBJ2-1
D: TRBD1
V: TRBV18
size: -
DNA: TGTGCCAGCTCAAGATCACAGGGGAAGTTGAATGAGCAGTTCTTC
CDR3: CASSRSQGKLNEQFF

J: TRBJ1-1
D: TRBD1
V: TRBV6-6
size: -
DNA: TGTGCCAGCAGTGGACCCGGGACAGGGAACACTGAAGCTTTCTTT
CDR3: CASSGPGTGNTEAFF

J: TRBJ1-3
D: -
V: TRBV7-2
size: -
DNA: TGTGCCAGCAGTCCCGGGAACTCTGGAAACACCATATATTTT
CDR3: CASSPGNSGNTIYF

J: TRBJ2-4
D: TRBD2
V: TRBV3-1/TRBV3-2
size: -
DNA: TGTGCCAGCAGCCAAGATTCACCGGGACTACTAGCCAAAAACATTCAGTACTTC
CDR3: CASSQDSPGLLAKNIQYF

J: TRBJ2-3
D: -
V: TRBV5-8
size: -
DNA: TGTGCCAGCAGCTTAAGGGGGGGACGCACAGATACGCAGTATTTT
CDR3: CASSLRGGRTDTQYF

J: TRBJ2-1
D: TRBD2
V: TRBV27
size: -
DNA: TGTGCCAGCCTAGCGGAAAACAATGAGCAGTTCTTC
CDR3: CASLAENNEQFF

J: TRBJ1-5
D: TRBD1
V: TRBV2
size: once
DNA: TGTGCCAGCAGGACAGGGACAGATAGCCAGCCCCAGCATTTT
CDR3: CASRTGTDSQPQHF

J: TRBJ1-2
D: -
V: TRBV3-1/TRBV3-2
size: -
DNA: TGTGCCAGCAGCCAAGGATCCAGGGTGCAGAGTAGTGGCTACACCTTC
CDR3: CASSQGSRVQSSGYTF

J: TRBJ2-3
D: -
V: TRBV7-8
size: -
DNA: TGTGCCAGCAGCTTTGGTCGTGCGGAGTCCACAGATACGCAGTATTTT
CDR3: CASSFGRAESTDTQYF

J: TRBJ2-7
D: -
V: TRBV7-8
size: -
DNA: TGTGCCAGCAGCTCCCAGATCTACGAGCAGTACTTC
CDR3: CASSSQIYEQYF

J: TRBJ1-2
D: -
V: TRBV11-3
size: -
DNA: TGTGCCAGCAGCTTCGAACAGGGCCATGGCTACACCTTC
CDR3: CASSFEQGHGYTF

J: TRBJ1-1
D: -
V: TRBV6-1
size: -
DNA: TGTGCCAGCAGACCCCCGGGGTTCGCTGAAGCTTTCTTT
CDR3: CASRPPGFAEAFF

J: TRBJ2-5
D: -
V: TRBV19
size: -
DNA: TGTGCCAGTAGTGGTTCGGGGGAGACCCAGTACTTC
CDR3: CASSGSGETQYF

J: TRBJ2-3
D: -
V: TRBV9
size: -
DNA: TGTGCCAGCAGCGTAGACGAGGGAAGGACAGATACGCAGTATTTT
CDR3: CASSVDEGRTDTQYF

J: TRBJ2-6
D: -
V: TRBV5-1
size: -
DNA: TGCGCCAGCAGCCGGGAGTCCGGGGCCAACGTCCTGACTTTC
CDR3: CASSRESGANVLTF

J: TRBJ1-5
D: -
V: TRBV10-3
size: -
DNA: TGTGCCATCAGTGAGTCACAGGGTTTGTTGTATCAGCCCCAGCATTTT
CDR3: CAISESQGLLYQPQHF

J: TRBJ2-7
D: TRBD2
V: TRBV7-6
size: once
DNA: TGTGCCAGCAGCTTAGCCGCGGGAGGGTTATACGAGCAGTACTTC
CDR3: CASSLAAGGLYEQYF

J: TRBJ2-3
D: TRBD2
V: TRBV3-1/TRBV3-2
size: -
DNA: TGTGCCAGCAGCCAAGAATGGGCCGGGAGGGTCAAAACAGATACGCAGTATTTT
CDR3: CASSQEWAGRVKTDTQYF

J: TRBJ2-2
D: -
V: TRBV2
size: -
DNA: TGTGCCAGCTCAACCGTGACCAGGCTGCCCGGGGAGCTGTTTTTT
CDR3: CASSTVTRLPGELFF

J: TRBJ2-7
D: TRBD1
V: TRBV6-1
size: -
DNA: TGTGCCAGCAGTGAAGCGACAGGGGAATCCTACGAGCAGTACTTC
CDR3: CASSEATGESYEQYF

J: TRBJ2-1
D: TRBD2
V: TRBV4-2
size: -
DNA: TGTGCCAGCAGCCAAGGCCTAGCGGGAGACAATGAGCAGTTCTTC
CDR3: CASSQGLAGDNEQFF

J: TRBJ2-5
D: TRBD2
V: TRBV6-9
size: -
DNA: TGTGCCAGCAGTTGGTCGACTAGCGGGACGTTTAAACAGGAGGAGACCCAGTACTTC
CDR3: CASSWSTSGTFKQEETQYF

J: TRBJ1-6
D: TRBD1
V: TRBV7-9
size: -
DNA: TGTGCCAGCAGCGACAGGGGGGATTCACCCCTCCACTTT
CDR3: CASSDRGDSPLHF

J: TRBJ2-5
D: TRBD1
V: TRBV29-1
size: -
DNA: TGCAGCGTTGAAGAGACAGGGATGATAGAGACCCAGTACTTC
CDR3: CSVEETGMIETQYF

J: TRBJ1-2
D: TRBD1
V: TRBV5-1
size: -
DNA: TGCGCCAGCAGCTTAACGACAGGGGCCAATATCCGCTATGGCTACACCTTC
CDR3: CASSLTTGANIRYGYTF

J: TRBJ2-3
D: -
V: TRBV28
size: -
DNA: TGTGCCAGCAGCCTGCGGAGGAGGCCTAGCTCAGATACGCAGTATTTT
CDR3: CASSLRRRPSSDTQYF

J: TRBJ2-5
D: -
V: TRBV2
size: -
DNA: TGTGCCAGCAGTGGGGGGGAAGAGGAGACCCAGTACTTC
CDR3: CASSGGEEETQYF

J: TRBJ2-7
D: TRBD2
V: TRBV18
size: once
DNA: TGTGCCAGCTCACCGACTAGCGGGAGGGGCACCTACGAGCAGTACTTC
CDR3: CASSPTSGRGTYEQYF

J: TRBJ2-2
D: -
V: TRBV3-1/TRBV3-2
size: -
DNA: TGTGCCAGCAGCCAGGGGGGATCCACCGGGGAGCTGTTTTTT
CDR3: CASSQGGSTGELFF

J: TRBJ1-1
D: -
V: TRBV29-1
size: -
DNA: TGCAGCGTTGATCGGGGGGGCGCTGAAGCTTTCTTT
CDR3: CSVDRGGAEAFF

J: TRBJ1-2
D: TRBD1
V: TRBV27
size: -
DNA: TGTGCCAGCAGTTTAGGGGGATGGACAGGGAACTATGGCTACACCTTC
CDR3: CASSLGGWTGNYGYTF

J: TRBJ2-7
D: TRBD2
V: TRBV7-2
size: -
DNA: TGTGCCAGCAGCTTAATGCCCGGGAGGGCCTCCTACGAGCAGTACTTC
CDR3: CASSLMPGRASYEQYF

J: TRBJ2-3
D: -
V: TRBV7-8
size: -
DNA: TGTGCCAGCAGCGCTAGGGTGGTCGGGGGAGCAGATACGCAGTATTTT
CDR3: CASSARVVGGADTQYF

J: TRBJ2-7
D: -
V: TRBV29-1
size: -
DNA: TGCAGCGTTCAATACGGGATATCGAGGTACGAGCAGTACTTC
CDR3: CSVQYGISRYEQYF

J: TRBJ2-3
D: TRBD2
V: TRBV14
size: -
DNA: TGTGCCAGCAGCCATCGGACAGGCTCACTAGCGGGGCTCACAGATACGCAGTATTTT
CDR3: CASSHRTGSLAGLTDTQYF

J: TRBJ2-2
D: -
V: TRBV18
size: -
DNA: TGTGCCAGCTCACCAAGGGGAAGTTCGAACACCGGGGAGCTGTTTTTT
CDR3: CASSPRGSSNTGELFF

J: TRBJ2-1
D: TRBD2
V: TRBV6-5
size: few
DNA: TGTGCCAGCAGTTACTCGATTACTAGCGGAGACAATGAGCAGTTCTTC
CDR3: CASSYSITSGDNEQFF

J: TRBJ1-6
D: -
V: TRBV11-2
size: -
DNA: TGTGCCAGCAGCGATCAGCCCCTCCACTTT
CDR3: CASSDQPLHF

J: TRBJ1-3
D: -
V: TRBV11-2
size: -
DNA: TGTGCCAGCAGCCATCAGGGAAACACCATATATTTT
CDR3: CASSHQGNTIYF

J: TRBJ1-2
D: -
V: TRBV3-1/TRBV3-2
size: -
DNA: TGTGCCAGCAGCCATCTGGACACCCTTGGCTACACCTTC
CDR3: CASSHLDTLGYTF

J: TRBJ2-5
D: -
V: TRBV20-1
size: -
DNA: TGCAGTGCTCGGGTGATAGAGACCCAGTACTTC
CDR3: CSARVIETQYF

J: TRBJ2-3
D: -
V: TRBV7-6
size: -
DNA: TGTGCCAGCAGCAGTACAATTCCTAGCACAGATACGCAGTATTTT
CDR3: CASSSTIPSTDTQYF

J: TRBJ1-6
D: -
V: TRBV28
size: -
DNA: TGTGCCAGCAGCTCTGAGGTTCGGGAGTCACCCCTCCACTTT
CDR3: CASSSEVRESPLHF

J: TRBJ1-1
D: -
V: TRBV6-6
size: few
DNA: TGTGCCAGCAGTTACGGGGGGGGGACTGAAGCTTTCTTT
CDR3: CASSYGGGTEAFF

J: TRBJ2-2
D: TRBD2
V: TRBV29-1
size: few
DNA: TGCAGCGTTGTCCTAGCGGGAGCGGTCGGGGAGCTGTTTTTT
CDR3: CSVVLAGAVGELFF

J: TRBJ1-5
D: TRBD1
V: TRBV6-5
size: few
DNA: TGTGCCAGCAGACCCCGACAGGGATATCAGCCCCAGCATTTT
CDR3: CASRPRQGYQPQHF

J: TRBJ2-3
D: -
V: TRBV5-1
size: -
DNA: TGCGCCAGCAGCTTCCAGATGTTTCGCACAGATACGCAGTATTTT
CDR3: CASSFQMFRTDTQYF

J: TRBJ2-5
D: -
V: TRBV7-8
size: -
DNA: TGTGCCAGCAGCTTAGCGGAACCGGGTTTACAAGAGACCCAGTACTTC
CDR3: CASSLAEPGLQETQYF

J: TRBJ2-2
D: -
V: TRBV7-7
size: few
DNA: TGTGCTAGCAGCTTAAGCGGTGCGGGCACCGGGGAGCTGTTTTTT
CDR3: CASSLSGAGTGELFF